The text below deals with one T cell receptor (beta chain). Its antigen is undetermined. The source of the sample is a study of T-cell reconstitution after alpha-beta-depleted transplantation in children. Study results and caveats: Certain patients had high TCRbeta diversity at day 60, and it came from recipient T cells and thymic progenitors that survived. Several hundred expanded graft clones reportedly were the source of alpha-beta T cells about two months after transplant.

As it was prepared, the TCRbeta library received unique molecular identifiers. TCRdb redid the calling of the PCR reads with MiXCR, one entry per CDR3 protein. The repertoire holds roughly 500,000 distinct CDR3 sequences, with about 10% as singletons. The CDR3 contains 17 residues. V was trimmed by 0 bases and J by 5 bases, leaving 18 bases between them. The germline CDR1 and CDR2 sequences are SGHRS and YFSETQ. The chain has TRBV5-1 and TRBJ2-4; D unclear. The sequences come from PBMCs, collected before TCRalphabeta/CD19-depleted stem cell transplant. The origin of this receptor is a child under 10 years old with inherited bone marrow failure, due to receive a stem cell transplant. The CDR3 sequence is CASSLVSGGSPQNIQYF. The CDR3 DNA sequence: TGCGCCAGCAGCTTGGTTTCCGGCGGAAGTCCCCAAAACATTCAGTACTTC.